The 21 T cell receptor beta chains listed next were all sequenced from one sample in a study of monozygotic twins with inflammatory bowel disease. TCRdb reworked the 5' RACE reads into one entry per CDR3 protein, no DNA. Its table records approximately 390,000 distinct CDR3 sequences. Sequenced input: blood. These receptors were taken from a human donor with ulcerative colitis or Crohn's disease, or a healthy co-twin of an affected twin (not recorded which).

V gene TRBV7-2 combines with J gene TRBJ1-5; the TCRdb D gene call, TRBD1, has no DNA to confirm it. The CDR3 contains 16 residues. The germline V gene has CDR1 SGHTA and CDR2 FQGNSA. This chain's CDR3 is CASSLRSLGSNQPQHF. The variable domain in full, with the rest retrieved from reference TRBV7-2 and TRBJ1-5, is GAGVSQSPSNKVTEKGKDVELRCDPISGHTALYWYRQSLGQGLEFLIYFQGNSAPDKSGLPSDRFSAERTGGSVSTLTIQRTQQEDSAVYLCASSLRSLGSNQPQHFGDGTRLSIL.

The rearrangement uses TRBV5-1 and TRBJ1-4. Germline lookup yields CDR1 SGHRS and CDR2 YFSETQ. The CDR3 covers 13 residues. This chain's CDR3 is CASSAQRNEKLFF.

The chain's CDR3 is CAWTRDSVTGELFF. The chain is built from TRBV30 and TRBJ2-2; the TCRdb D gene call, TRBD1, has no DNA to confirm it. Looked up from germline, CDR1 is GTSNPN and CDR2 is SVGIG (reference sequence). This CDR3 is built from 14 residues.

The chain recombines TRBV5-1 with TRBJ2-2. CDR1 and CDR2 (germline): SGHRS, YFSETQ. The CDR3 runs to 14 residues. This chain's CDR3 is CASSLTDNTGELFF. Supplemented by reference TRBV5-1 and TRBJ2-2, the full variable domain reads KAGVTQTPRYLIKTRGQQVTLSCSPISGHRSVSWYQQTPGQGLQFLFEYFSETQRNKGNFPGRFSGRQFSNSRSEMNVSTLELGDSALYLCASSLTDNTGELFFGEGSRLTVL.

The rearrangement uses TRBV18 and TRBJ1-5; TCRdb proposes TRBD1, but this gene call is untestable without DNA. The germline V gene has CDR1 KGHSH and CDR2 LQKENI. The CDR3 spans 16 residues. The CDR3: CASSPMGQGNNQPQHF.

This chain joins TRBV29-1 and TRBJ2-2; checking the TCRdb D call of TRBD2 is not possible without DNA. The CDR3 has 14 residues. CDR1 is SQVTM and CDR2 is ANQGSEA in the germline V gene. The CDR3 protein is CSVPGNRNTGELFF.

The chain couples TRBV20-1 to TRBJ1-6; the TCRdb D gene call, TRBD1, has no DNA to confirm it. CDR3 length: 17 residues. Germline CDR1 and CDR2: DFQATT and SNEGSKA (reference sequence). The CDR3: CSARALTRQSDNSPLHF.

Here the CDR3 reads CASSGAKYGAQYF. The V call is TRBV6-1, the J call TRBJ2-5. The CDR3 spans 13 residues. Germline V gene lookup returns CDR1 MNHNS and CDR2 SASEGT.

The V and J genes are TRBV5-1 and TRBJ2-2; the TCRdb call, TRBD1, lacks DNA for checking. CDR1 and CDR2 from the germline V gene are SGHRS and YFSETQ. This CDR3 has 18 amino acids. CDR3 sequence reads: CASSFRWDSVTNTGELFF.

The chain joins TRBV7-7 to TRBJ2-5. Germline CDR1 and CDR2: SSHAT and FNYEAQ (reference sequence). The CDR3 loop spans 13 amino acids. The CDR3: CASSSGTAGTQYF.

The rearrangement links TRBV18 to TRBJ1-4; the D gene TCRdb calls, TRBD1, cannot be checked with no DNA. The CDR3 spans 15 residues. The germline V gene encodes CDR1 KGHSH and CDR2 LQKENI. The CDR3 sequence: CASSPAGTTNEKLFF.

This chain links TRBV3-1 with TRBJ2-4; the D gene TCRdb calls, TRBD1, cannot be checked with no DNA. The germline CDR1 and CDR2 sequences are LGHDT and YNNKEL (reference sequence). This CDR3 contains 13 residues. The CDR3 sequence is CASSSTGKNMQYF.

CDR3: CASRPGQTNTEAFF. The genes are TRBV12-3 or TRBV12-4 and TRBJ1-1; absent DNA, TCRdb's TRBD1 call cannot be checked. This CDR3 is 14 amino acids long.

This chain uses TRBV6-6 with TRBJ1-3. CDR1 MNHNY and CDR2 SVGAGI come from the germline V gene (reference sequence). The CDR3 spans 13 residues. The CDR3 loop reads CASSRGIGNTIYF.

V gene TRBV2 combines with J gene TRBJ2-1; no DNA is available, so the TRBD2 call from TCRdb remains unchecked. In germline, CDR1 is SNHLY, CDR2 FYNNEI. The CDR3 spans 15 residues. CDR3 in amino acids: CAIPGPSGTANEQFF.

The chain links TRBV5-1 to TRBJ2-5. The germline V gene has CDR1 SGHRS and CDR2 YFSETQ. CDR3 size: 12 residues. CDR3 region: CASSSPKETQYF. The entire variable domain, with the rest obtained from reference TRBV5-1 and TRBJ2-5, is as follows: KAGVTQTPRYLIKTRGQQVTLSCSPISGHRSVSWYQQTPGQGLQFLFEYFSETQRNKGNFPGRFSGRQFSNSRSEMNVSTLELGDSALYLCASSSPKETQYFGPGTRLLVL.

The V and J genes are TRBV20-1 and TRBJ2-2; TCRdb's assignment of TRBD1 cannot be checked, as there is no DNA. This CDR3 comprises 15 residues. Germline CDR1 reads DFQATT; CDR2 reads SNEGSKA (reference sequence). The CDR3 sequence is CSVKMGGVNTGELFF.

J is TRBJ2-3 and V is TRBV5-1; the D gene TCRdb calls, TRBD1, cannot be checked with no DNA. Germline lookup yields CDR1 SGHRS and CDR2 YFSETQ. This CDR3 comprises 16 residues. CDR3 loop: CASSLGHPASTDTQYF. Drawing the rest from reference TRBV5-1 and TRBJ2-3, the complete variable domain is KAGVTQTPRYLIKTRGQQVTLSCSPISGHRSVSWYQQTPGQGLQFLFEYFSETQRNKGNFPGRFSGRQFSNSRSEMNVSTLELGDSALYLCASSLGHPASTDTQYFGPGTRLTVL.

V gene TRBV27 combines with J gene TRBJ1-5. Germline values: CDR1 MNHEY, CDR2 SMNVEV (reference sequence). CDR3 length: 13 amino acids. CDR3 in amino acids: CASKRARNQPQHF.

The chain employs TRBV20-1 and TRBJ2-7; absent DNA, TCRdb's TRBD1 call cannot be checked. This CDR3 comprises 12 residues. Germline CDR1 reads DFQATT; CDR2 reads SNEGSKA (reference sequence). This CDR3 is CSARDQGYEQYF.

The chain employs TRBV3-1 and TRBJ2-5; TCRdb proposes TRBD2, but this gene call is untestable without DNA. Per germline, CDR1 LGHDT and CDR2 YNNKEL (reference sequence). The length of the CDR3 is 16 residues. The CDR3 protein is CASSQAGLAGRETQYF.